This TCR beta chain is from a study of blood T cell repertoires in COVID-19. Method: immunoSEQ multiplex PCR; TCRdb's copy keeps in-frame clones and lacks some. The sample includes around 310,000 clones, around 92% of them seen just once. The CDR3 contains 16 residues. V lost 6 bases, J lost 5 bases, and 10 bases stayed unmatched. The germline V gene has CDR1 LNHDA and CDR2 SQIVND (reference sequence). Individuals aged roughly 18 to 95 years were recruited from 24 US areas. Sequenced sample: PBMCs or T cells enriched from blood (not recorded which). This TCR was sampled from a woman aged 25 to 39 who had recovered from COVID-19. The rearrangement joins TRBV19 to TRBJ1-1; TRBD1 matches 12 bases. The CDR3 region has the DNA TGTGCCAGTAGGGACCGGGACAGGGGGCGCGGGACTGAAGCTTTCTTT. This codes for CASRDRDRGRGTEAFF.